This T cell receptor beta chain was captured by sequencing in a study of control samples from healthy donors and cancer patients. The germline V gene has CDR1 MNHNY and CDR2 SVGAGI (reference sequence). CDR3 length: 13 residues. Trimming pared 6 bases from V and 6 bases from J, leaving 14 bases between. Profiled with immunoSEQ multiplex PCR; TCRdb holds only in-frame clones, not every one. The sample holds 100,000 to 150,000 clones; roughly 87% are singletons and the top ten take 1.5% to 2%. This clonotype was sampled from a man aged 18 to 30 in good health. Sequenced: blood. This chain links TRBV6-6 with TRBJ1-2, with D possibly being TRBD1 (5 bases). CDR3 region: CASRRGQGDGYTF. CDR3 coding DNA: TGTGCCAGCAGAAGAGGGCAGGGAGATGGCTACACCTTC.